This TCR beta chain appears in the sequencing data of a study of brain T cells in children with intractable seizures. Findings of the study overall: Patients' HCMV serostatus was unknown; virus specificity rests on CDR3 similarity alone. Pre- and post-surgery blood differed in depth, so pre-surgery absences may be undersampling.

This CDR3 has 15 amino acids. Deletions cut 6 bases from V and 6 bases from J, with 20 bases between. The germline V gene has CDR1 KGHSH and CDR2 LQKENI. Regarding this clone: The antigen is not known.

Sequencing was performed with immunoSEQ multiplex PCR; in TCRdb, only in-frame clones are kept and a portion is missing. The table has around 44,000 clones, over 75% seen once. Before surgery, patients took at least one anti-epileptic drug. The sample was peripheral blood, taken at surgery. The source is a girl aged 2 to 10 with tuberous sclerosis and intractable seizures. The chain is built from TRBV18 and TRBJ1-2; possible D gene TRBD1, 5 bases. The CDR3 nucleotides are TGTGCCAGCTCGGTCCAGGTTGGGGCCTCACATGGCTACACCTTC. This gives the protein CASSVQVGASHGYTF.